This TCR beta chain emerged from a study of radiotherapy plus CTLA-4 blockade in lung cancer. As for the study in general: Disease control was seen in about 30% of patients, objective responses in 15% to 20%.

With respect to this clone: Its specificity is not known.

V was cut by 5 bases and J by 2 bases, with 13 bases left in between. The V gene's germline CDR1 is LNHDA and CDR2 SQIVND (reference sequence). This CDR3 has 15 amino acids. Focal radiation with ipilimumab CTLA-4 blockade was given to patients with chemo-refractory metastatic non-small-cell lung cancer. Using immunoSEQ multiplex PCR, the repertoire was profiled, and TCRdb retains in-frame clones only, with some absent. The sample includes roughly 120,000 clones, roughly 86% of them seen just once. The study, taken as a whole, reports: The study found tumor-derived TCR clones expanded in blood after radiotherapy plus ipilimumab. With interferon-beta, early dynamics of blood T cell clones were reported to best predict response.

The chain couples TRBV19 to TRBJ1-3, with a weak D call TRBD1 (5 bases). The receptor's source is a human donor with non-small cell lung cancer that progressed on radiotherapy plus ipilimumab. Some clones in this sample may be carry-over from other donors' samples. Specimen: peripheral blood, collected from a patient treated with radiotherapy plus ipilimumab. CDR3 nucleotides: TGTGCCAGTAGTGTGACAGTGTTGACTGGAAACACCATATATTTT. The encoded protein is CASSVTVLTGNTIYF.